A selection of T cell receptor beta chains follows, all from one sample in a study of regulatory T cells in long-lasting Graves disease. TCRdb called the multiplex PCR reads again in MiXCR, with one record for every CDR3 protein. This table holds 510,000 or so distinct CDR3 sequences, about 12% found once. This same sample was also part of a study on T cells in Graves' hyperthyroidism and ophthalmopathy.

The material sequenced was peripheral blood mononuclear cells (PBMCs), taken at new diagnosis, from a patient treated with antithyroid drugs. The origin of the receptors is a woman aged 25 to 39 with Graves disease. Both conserved end residues are part of each CDR3. Each record gives: D gene, J gene, clone size, V gene, CDR3 length, CDR3 protein, CDR3 DNA. A D gene is named only where the DNA matches it firmly. Size is stated for part of the rows, as once, few or many counts, or as a class when the clone is expanded.

TRBD1,TRBJ1-5,many,TRBV4-1,18,CASSQRTGGSRSNQPQHF,TGCGCCAGCAGCCAAAGGACAGGGGGATCTCGGAGCAATCAGCCCCAGCATTTT
.,TRBJ2-7,few,TRBV7-8,13,CASSLEIYYEQYF,TGTGCCAGCAGCTTAGAGATCTACTACGAGCAGTACTTC
TRBD2,TRBJ2-2,.,TRBV5-8,15,CASSLFSGKTGELFF,TGTGCCAGCAGCTTGTTTAGCGGGAAGACCGGGGAGCTGTTTTTT
.,TRBJ1-2,few,TRBV20-1,15,CSASPSSSADYGYTF,TGCAGTGCTAGCCCTTCATCCTCGGCGGACTATGGCTACACCTTC
.,TRBJ2-3,few,TRBV27,16,CASSSLSGSSTDTQYF,TGTGCCAGCAGTTCCCTTAGCGGTTCTAGCACAGATACGCAGTATTTT
TRBD2,TRBJ2-1,many,TRBV14,14,CASSQAGLAGAQFF,TGTGCCAGCAGCCAAGCCGGGCTAGCGGGGGCCCAGTTCTTC
TRBD2,TRBJ2-1,few,TRBV6-2/TRBV6-3,13,CASTLAVYNEQFF,TGTGCCAGCACCCTAGCGGTTTACAATGAGCAGTTCTTC
.,TRBJ2-5,many,TRBV30,12,CAWSPLQETQYF,TGTGCCTGGAGCCCACTCCAGGAGACCCAGTACTTC
TRBD1,TRBJ1-1,many,TRBV5-6,12,CASSLWTGGAFF,TGTGCCAGCAGCTTGTGGACAGGGGGAGCTTTCTTT
.,TRBJ2-7,many,TRBV2,14,CASSEADVPYEQYF,TGTGCCAGCAGTGAAGCCGACGTACCCTACGAGCAGTACTTC
.,TRBJ2-7,few,TRBV6-5,14,CASSYRDFSYEQYF,TGTGCCAGCAGTTATAGGGACTTCTCCTACGAGCAGTACTTC
.,TRBJ1-3,.,TRBV9,21,CASSVDRARDVAPRSGNTIYF,TGTGCCAGCAGCGTAGATCGGGCCCGGGACGTAGCCCCCCGCTCTGGAAACACCATATATTTT
TRBD2,TRBJ2-3,many,TRBV28,17,CASSLELAIPNTDTQYF,TGTGCCAGCAGTTTAGAACTAGCGATTCCTAACACAGATACGCAGTATTTT
.,TRBJ1-5,.,TRBV20-1,13,CSAEDSPYQPQHF,TGCAGTGCCGAGGACAGCCCTTATCAGCCCCAGCATTTT
TRBD2,TRBJ2-7,few,TRBV7-9,16,CASSLIVPGGPDEQYF,TGTGCCAGCAGCTTAATTGTTCCGGGAGGGCCAGACGAGCAGTACTTC
.,TRBJ2-1,many,TRBV6-2/TRBV6-3,16,CASSLQPGRSDNEQFF,TGTGCCAGCAGTTTACAGCCAGGGAGGTCAGACAATGAGCAGTTCTTC
TRBD1,TRBJ1-6,many,TRBV2,13,CASSRTGQSPLHF,TGTGCCAGCAGTAGGACAGGGCAATCACCCCTCCACTTT
.,TRBJ1-6,many,TRBV19,14,CASSFLTGNSPLHF,TGTGCCAGTAGTTTCCTCACAGGGAACTCACCCCTCCACTTT
TRBD2,TRBJ2-2,few,TRBV12-3/TRBV12-4,15,CASTLAGGPTGEPFF,TGTGCCAGCACACTAGCGGGAGGGCCGACCGGGGAGCCGTTTTTT
TRBD2,TRBJ2-3,many,TRBV6-5,17,CASSYYYGVSGADTQYF,TGTGCCAGCAGTTACTACTATGGTGTTAGCGGGGCAGATACGCAGTATTTT
.,TRBJ2-2,few,TRBV15,17,CATSREKGSTNTGELFF,TGTGCCACCAGCAGAGAAAAGGGGTCAACGAACACCGGGGAGCTGTTTTTT
TRBD1,TRBJ1-5,once,TRBV9,14,CASSPTGAGQPQHF,TGTGCCAGCAGCCCGACAGGGGCCGGGCAGCCCCAGCATTTT
TRBD2,TRBJ2-3,.,TRBV28,17,CASSRPGLAGGADTQYF,TGTGCCAGCAGTCGACCGGGACTAGCGGGAGGAGCAGATACGCAGTATTTT
TRBD1,TRBJ2-7,.,TRBV29-1,14,CSARETGGTYEQYF,TGCAGCGCTCGGGAGACAGGGGGAACCTACGAGCAGTACTTC
TRBD2,TRBJ2-2,few,TRBV30,17,CAWSVGKSGRVGGELFF,TGTGCCTGGAGTGTGGGAAAGAGCGGGAGAGTCGGCGGGGAGCTGTTTTTT
.,TRBJ2-3,many,TRBV10-3,15,CAITETGLPSDTQYF,TGTGCCATCACCGAGACGGGACTTCCCTCAGATACGCAGTATTTT
.,TRBJ1-4,.,TRBV20-1,13,CSAKRDTQEKLFF,TGCAGTGCCAAACGGGACACCCAGGAAAAACTGTTTTTT
TRBD2,TRBJ2-1,many,TRBV2,17,CASIGLAGGPGVNEQFF,TGTGCCAGCATCGGACTAGCGGGAGGGCCGGGGGTTAATGAGCAGTTCTTC
.,TRBJ2-1,.,TRBV4-1,14,CASSQAPVNNEQFF,TGCGCCAGCAGCCAAGCCCCCGTGAACAATGAGCAGTTCTTC
.,TRBJ1-6,.,TRBV5-4,13,CASSSPGGEPLHF,TGTGCCAGCAGCTCCCCGGGAGGGGAGCCCCTCCACTTT
TRBD1,TRBJ2-2,many,TRBV7-2,16,CASSLALGQGTGELFF,TGTGCCAGCAGCTTAGCTTTGGGACAGGGAACCGGGGAGCTGTTTTTT
.,TRBJ1-1,many,TRBV7-9,17,CASSLRIGPRVDTEAFF,TGTGCCAGCAGCTTAAGGATCGGCCCGCGGGTGGACACTGAAGCTTTCTTT
TRBD1,TRBJ1-4,few,TRBV15,14,CATSRGQGDEKLFF,TGTGCCACCAGCAGAGGACAGGGCGATGAAAAACTGTTTTTT
TRBD1,TRBJ1-4,few,TRBV9,20,CASSTYPGQGVGSANEKLFF,TGTGCCAGCAGCACCTATCCGGGACAGGGGGTAGGGTCGGCTAATGAAAAACTGTTTTTT
TRBD1,TRBJ2-2,few,TRBV4-1,15,CASSQQGAATGELFF,TGCGCCAGCAGCCAGCAGGGGGCCGCGACCGGGGAGCTGTTTTTT
TRBD1,TRBJ2-3,many,TRBV5-1,18,CASSFRQGWPLYTDTQYF,TGCGCCAGCAGCTTTAGACAGGGATGGCCATTGTACACAGATACGCAGTATTTT
.,TRBJ1-1,many,TRBV3-1,16,CASSQERVGWGTEAFF,TGTGCCAGCAGCCAAGAGCGAGTCGGGTGGGGGACTGAAGCTTTCTTT
TRBD1,TRBJ1-1,many,TRBV7-2,16,CASSPRVSLGQGKAFF,TGTGCCAGCAGCCCGCGTGTGAGCTTAGGACAGGGGAAGGCTTTCTTT
.,TRBJ2-7,.,TRBV7-8,11,CASSFHYGQYF,TGTGCCAGCAGCTTCCACTACGGGCAGTACTTC
.,TRBJ1-1,many,TRBV2,16,CASSEIILGRDTEAFF,TGTGCCAGCAGTGAAATCATTTTAGGGCGGGACACTGAAGCTTTCTTT
.,TRBJ1-5,many,TRBV7-2,15,CASSLARGGDQPQHF,TGTGCCAGCAGCTTAGCCCGGGGCGGGGATCAGCCCCAGCATTTT
.,TRBJ1-1,many,TRBV27,15,CASSSPDRQNTEAFF,TGTGCCAGCAGTTCGCCGGACAGACAAAACACTGAAGCTTTCTTT
.,TRBJ2-7,.,TRBV2,12,CASFLADYEQYF,TGTGCCAGCTTCCTAGCAGACTACGAGCAGTACTTC
.,TRBJ1-2,.,TRBV30,13,CAWSIGGNYGYTF,TGTGCCTGGAGTATTGGTGGTAACTATGGCTACACCTTC
TRBD1,TRBJ1-2,few,TRBV3-1,13,CASSQGTGKSYTF,TGTGCCAGCAGCCAAGGGACAGGGAAAAGCTACACCTTC
.,TRBJ2-7,.,TRBV20-1,14,CSARDHGRPYEQYF,TGCAGTGCTAGAGATCACGGACGCCCCTACGAGCAGTACTTC
.,TRBJ2-2,.,TRBV10-2,12,CASRGEIGELFF,TGCGCCAGCAGAGGCGAGATCGGGGAGCTGTTTTTT
.,TRBJ2-1,many,TRBV7-8,12,CASSSGSDEQFF,TGTGCCAGCAGCTCTGGGTCGGACGAGCAGTTCTTC
.,TRBJ1-5,many,TRBV18,18,CASSPSDGSGSSNQPQHF,TGTGCCAGCTCACCGAGCGATGGCTCGGGGAGTTCCAATCAGCCCCAGCATTTT
TRBD1,TRBJ1-6,few,TRBV13,16,CASSLKLGGAGSPLHF,TGTGCCAGCAGCTTAAAGTTAGGGGGCGCCGGGTCACCCCTCCACTTT
.,TRBJ1-2,many,TRBV15,17,CATSRATAELANYGYTF,TGTGCCACCAGCAGAGCGACAGCGGAACTAGCTAACTATGGCTACACCTTC
.,TRBJ2-5,many,TRBV6-1,17,CASSEATLIPGEETQYF,TGTGCCAGCAGTGAAGCAACTCTTATACCAGGGGAAGAGACCCAGTACTTC